This T cell receptor (beta chain) emerged from a study of OX40 agonist ivuxolimab in advanced cancers. Study in general: Dose-escalation patients' cancers were hepatocellular carcinoma, melanoma, renal cell or head and neck cancer.

Concerning this clone itself: Its antigen is undetermined.

Blood sampling was done at baseline, cycle 4 day 1, and cycle 7 day 1. Study results and limitations: It was also the case that some nonresponders had low normalized T-cell clonal expansion.

Repertoires were generated with immunoSEQ multiplex PCR, while TCRdb's copy carries only in-frame clones and drops some. The sample contains 83,000 or so clones, under 90% of which appear only once. This clonotype originated in an adult with an advanced solid tumor such as melanoma, head and neck, liver or kidney cancer. Sequenced here: CD4+ or CD8+ T cells sorted from blood, sampled in a trial of the OX40 agonist ivuxolimab.

The CDR3 region is CASSFGALLEQYF. The CDR3, as DNA: TGTGCCAGCAGTTTTGGAGCTCTACTCGAGCAGTACTTC. This rearrangement joins TRBV5-5 to TRBJ2-7; D ambiguous. The germline V gene encodes CDR1 SGHKS and CDR2 YYEKEE (reference sequence). Trimming left V 5 bases short and J 6 bases short, with 15 bases between. This CDR3 comprises 13 residues.